The entry below gives a single T cell receptor (beta chain) sequence along with its context. This sample is drawn from a study of cytomegalovirus exposure and HLA in healthy donors. With 6 bases removed from V and 3 bases from J, the gap between germline ends came to 10 bases. The V gene's germline CDR1 is LNHDA and CDR2 SQIVND (reference sequence). This CDR3 is 13 amino acids long. In the PCR, 60 Vbeta and 13 Jbeta primers were used. Method: immunoSEQ multiplex PCR; TCRdb's copy keeps in-frame clones and lacks some. The table records under 150,000 clones, approximately 84% of them present only once. Sequencing was performed on PBMCs. The chain recombines TRBV19 with TRBJ2-3, with TRBD1 as a possible D gene (5 bases). This sequence was found in a woman in her forties in good health and CMV-seronegative. CDR3 amino acids: CASRRGLTDTQYF. CDR3 DNA sequence: TGTGCCAGTAGAAGGGGATTAACAGATACGCAGTATTTT.